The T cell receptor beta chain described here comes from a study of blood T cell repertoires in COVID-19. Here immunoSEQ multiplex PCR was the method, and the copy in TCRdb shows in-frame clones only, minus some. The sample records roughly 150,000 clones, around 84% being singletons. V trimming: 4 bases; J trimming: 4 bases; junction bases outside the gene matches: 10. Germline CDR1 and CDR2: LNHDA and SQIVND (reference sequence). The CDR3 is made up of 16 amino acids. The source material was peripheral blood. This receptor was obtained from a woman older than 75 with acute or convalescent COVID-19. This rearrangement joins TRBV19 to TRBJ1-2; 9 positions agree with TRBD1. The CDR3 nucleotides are TGTGCCAGTAGTACCCGAGGGACAGGGTCAGTCTATGGCTACACCTTC. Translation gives CASSTRGTGSVYGYTF.